The clone carrying this T cell receptor beta chain was observed a few times. The V end lost 7 bases, the J end lost 3 bases, and 13 bases lay between the germline ends. The CDR3 consists of 12 residues. CDR1 is SQVTM and CDR2 is ANQGSEA in the germline V gene. Amplification by 5'RACE using constant-segment primers produced TCR alpha and TCR beta cDNA libraries that carried sample barcodes and UMIs. TCRdb reanalysed the 5' RACE reads using MiXCR and keeps one entry per CDR3 protein. The sample holds roughly 450,000 distinct CDR3 sequences, 15% to 20% seen once. The sample comes from a study of T-cell memory formation after mild COVID-19. Study summary: Each donor largely had its own TCR clusters.

The sequence was obtained from an adult woman who had mild COVID-19 (a few samples of this study predate the infection). Cell type and time point are not known. This sequence joins TRBV29-1 and TRBJ2-7; weak D call: TRBD1 (6 bases). Sample: PBMCs or a T cell subset sorted from them (not recorded which). CDR3 sequence reads: CSAKGVSYEQYF. CDR3 DNA: TGCAGCGCGAAGGGGGTGAGCTACGAGCAGTACTTC.